The 29 T cell receptor beta chains below were found in one sample sequenced in a study of memory CD4+ T cells and cytomegalovirus serostatus. The sort gate was single viable CD3+CD4+CD8-CD45RO+ cells for memory CD4+ T cells. The protocol was immunoSEQ multiplex PCR, while the TCRdb copy is restricted to in-frame clones and leaves out a portion. This sample yields over 75,000 clones, of which over 70% are seen a single time; 3.5% to 4% belongs to the top ten. The sequenced sample consisted of memory CD4+ T cells from blood. These receptors were obtained from an adult in good health and CMV-seropositive.

This clone was detected once. The rearrangement links TRBV28 to TRBJ1-6; 7 nucleotides agree with TRBD1. The CDR3 contains 17 residues. CDR1 and CDR2 (germline): MDHEN, SYDVKM. Trimming at V came to 1 base and at J to 9 bases, leaving 12 bases not matched to a gene. The CDR3 region has the DNA TGTGCCAGCAGTTTATTCGGCTTGACAGGGAACTTTTCACCCCTCCACTTT. This translates into CASSLFGLTGNFSPLHF.

The gene calls are TRBV5-4 and TRBJ2-6; TRBD1 agrees at 8 bases. The CDR3 is 20 amino acids. Germline-derived CDR1 and CDR2 are SGHNT and YYREEE (reference sequence). V lost 0 bases to trimming and J lost 4 bases; unmatched junction nucleotides: 15. The CDR3 sequence is CASSLAWGQGASSGANVLTF. The CDR3, as DNA: TGTGCCAGCAGCTTGGCCTGGGGCCAGGGGGCAAGTTCAGGGGCCAACGTCCTGACTTTC.

This chain connects TRBV6-1 to TRBJ1-3, with a possible D match to TRBD1 (6 bases). Trimming left V 2 bases short and J 1 base short, with 12 bases between. CDR1 is MNHNS, CDR2 SASEGT, per germline. This CDR3 is 16 amino acids long. CDR3 region: CASSERPGASGNTIYF. The CDR3 region has the DNA TGTGCCAGCAGTGAACGACCAGGGGCGTCTGGAAACACCATATATTTT.

The chain couples TRBV9 to TRBJ2-1; 14 bases agree with TRBD2. The CDR3 has 15 residues. Germline V gene lookup returns CDR1 SGDLS and CDR2 YYNGEE. V lost 6 bases, J lost 7 bases, and 6 bases stayed unmatched. The CDR3 DNA follows: TGTGCCAGCACCACCGGGACTAGCGGGAGAAATGAGCAGTTCTTC. Translating gives CASTTGTSGRNEQFF.

This rearrangement joins TRBV5-4 to TRBJ1-2, with TRBD1 as a possible D gene (5 bases). V dropped 5 bases and J dropped 7 bases, with 18 bases sitting between them. CDR3 length: 14 amino acids. CDR1 and CDR2 (germline): SGHNT, YYREEE (reference sequence). CDR3 coding DNA: TGTGCCAGCAGTTTTGAGTATGGGGGGTCTGGCTACACCTTC. Encoded protein: CASSFEYGGSGYTF.

The sample holds a few counts of this clone. The chain has TRBV4-1 and TRBJ1-5; TRBD1 matches 7 bases. The CDR3 has 15 residues. The V gene end was trimmed by 4 bases and the J gene end by 3 bases; junction bases not matched to a gene: 6. Germline V gives CDR1 MGHRA, CDR2 YSYEKL. CDR3 sequence reads: CASSRLTGTNQPQHF. CDR3 DNA: TGCGCCAGCAGCCGCCTGACAGGGACCAATCAGCCCCAGCATTTT.

In this sample, this clone turned up once. This chain links TRBV29-1 with TRBJ2-1; D is undetermined. Germline V lookup: CDR1 SQVTM, CDR2 ANQGSEA. This CDR3 is 10 amino acids long. The V gene lost 2 bases and the J gene lost 9 bases, with 5 bases spanning the gap. The CDR3 loop is CSVETAEQFF. DNA of the CDR3: TGCAGCGTTGAAACGGCTGAGCAGTTCTTC.

This clone was detected a few times. The chain couples TRBV11-1 to TRBJ1-1; 7 bases are a match to TRBD1. The CDR3 extends over 13 amino acids. Germline V CDR1 and CDR2: SGHAT, FQDESV (reference sequence). The junction had 8 bases not matched to a gene; V was cut back by 5 bases and J by 8 bases. The DNA of the CDR3 is TGTGCCAGCAGCAAAGACAGGGATAGCGAAGCTTTCTTT. This encodes CASSKDRDSEAFF.

The genes are TRBV7-9 and TRBJ2-3, with 13 bases fitting TRBD2. Germline CDR1 and CDR2: SEHNR and FQNEAQ (reference sequence). The CDR3 runs to 17 residues. With 4 bases clipped from V and 4 bases from J, the junction kept 8 bases outside the gene matches. CDR3 sequence reads: CASSSGGLAGAADTQYF. The DNA for the CDR3 is TGTGCCAGCAGCTCCGGAGGACTAGCGGGAGCCGCAGATACGCAGTATTTT.

This rearrangement joins TRBV7-3 to TRBJ2-5; possible D gene TRBD2, 7 bases. V dropped 3 bases and J dropped 5 bases, with 13 bases sitting between them. The CDR3 totals 14 residues. The germline gives CDR1 SGHTA, CDR2 FQGTGA. The CDR3 here is CASSLGGQSETQYF. DNA of the CDR3: TGTGCCAGCAGCTTGGGGGGGCAAAGTGAGACCCAGTACTTC.

This chain joins TRBV4-2 and TRBJ2-7; tentative D call: TRBD2 (5 bases). The CDR3 length is 15 residues. Trimming took off 0 bases at V and 1 base at J, with 10 bases between the two ends. Germline CDR1 and CDR2: LGHNA and YNFKEQ. Written as DNA, the CDR3 is TGTGCCAGCAGCCAAGATCCCGGGGATTCCTACGAGCAGTACTTC. It codes for CASSQDPGDSYEQYF.

V and J are TRBV2 and TRBJ2-4, with 7 bases lining up with TRBD2. V shed 0 bases and J 1 base; nucleotides not matched to a gene: 15. Germline CDR1 and CDR2: SNHLY and FYNNEI. This CDR3 is built from 20 residues. CDR3: CASSEASGREGWAAKNIQYF. Here the CDR3 DNA reads TGTGCCAGCAGTGAAGCCTCCGGCAGGGAGGGATGGGCGGCCAAAAACATTCAGTACTTC.

The gene calls are TRBV19 and TRBJ2-7, with D maybe TRBD2 (6 bases). Germline loops: CDR1 LNHDA, CDR2 SQIVND (reference sequence). V was clipped by 5 bases and J by 1 base, with 9 bases between them. The CDR3 contains 13 residues. The CDR3 loop is CASSLGGSYEQYF. In nucleotides, the CDR3 is TGTGCCAGTAGTCTGGGGGGTTCCTACGAGCAGTACTTC.

CDR3 in amino acids: CASFQGANSPLHF. CDR3 in DNA: TGTGCCAGCTTCCAGGGAGCGAATTCACCCCTCCACTTT. The chain has TRBV6-6 and TRBJ1-6, with a tentative D call TRBD1 (5 bases). Germline values: CDR1 MNHNY, CDR2 SVGAGI (reference sequence). The CDR3 has 13 amino acids. V dropped 8 bases and J dropped 7 bases, with 12 bases sitting between them.

The chain recombines TRBV28 with TRBJ2-4, with a possible D match to TRBD2 (7 bases). Deletions cut 3 bases from V and 8 bases from J, with 20 bases between. CDR1 MDHEN and CDR2 SYDVKM come from the germline V gene. The CDR3 runs 16 residues. The CDR3 reads CASSLVGGARGDIQYF. The CDR3 DNA reads as TGTGCCAGCAGTTTGGTTGGGGGGGCGAGGGGTGACATTCAGTACTTC.

With regard to this clone: This sample includes further DNA sequences coding for the same CDR3. The gene calls are TRBV18 and TRBJ2-5; no reliable D call. Looked up from germline, CDR1 is KGHSH and CDR2 is LQKENI. V lost 2 bases to trimming and J lost 2 bases, with 3 bases between them. The CDR3 is 12 residues long. In DNA, the CDR3 is TGTGCCAGCTCACCAGATCAAGAGACCCAGTACTTC. It yields the protein CASSPDQETQYF.

The gene calls are TRBV19 and TRBJ2-2, with TRBD2 as a possible D gene (6 bases). Between the trimmed V and J ends, which lost 5 bases and 4 bases, there was a span of 23 bases. CDR1 and CDR2 from the germline V gene are LNHDA and SQIVND (reference sequence). There are 18 residues in the CDR3. Here the CDR3 DNA reads TGTGCCAGTAGTCTTTTCTCTTTGGGGGGAGTCCCCACCGGGGAGCTGTTTTTT. Its protein product is CASSLFSLGGVPTGELFF. Together with reference TRBV19 and TRBJ2-2, the CDR3 gives the full variable domain: DGGITQSPKYLFRKEGQNVTLSCEQNLNHDAMYWYRQDPGQGLRLIYYSQIVNDFQKGDIAEGYSVSREKKESFPLTVTSAQKNPTAFYLCASSLFSLGGVPTGELFFGEGSRLTVL.

The chain couples TRBV7-2 to TRBJ2-3; no firm D call. Germline V CDR1 and CDR2: SGHTA, FQGNSA. The V end lost 5 bases, the J end lost 5 bases, and 8 bases lay between the germline ends. This CDR3 has 12 residues. CDR3 protein: CASSPSGDTQYF. The DNA of the CDR3 is TGTGCCAGCAGCCCCTCCGGAGATACGCAGTATTTT.

The rearrangement links TRBV10-3 to TRBJ2-3, with D possibly being TRBD2 (5 bases). The CDR3 has 13 residues. Trimming cost V 6 bases and J 1 base, with 8 bases left between them. Germline V gives CDR1 ENHRY, CDR2 SYGVKD. This CDR3 is CAIRADGTDTQYF. The CDR3 DNA reads as TGTGCCATCAGAGCGGACGGCACAGATACGCAGTATTTT.

This clone was counted a few times. The rearrangement uses TRBV7-3 and TRBJ2-1; TRBD2 agrees at 7 bases. Germline values: CDR1 SGHTA, CDR2 FQGTGA. This CDR3 has 17 residues. Trimming took 2 bases from V and 0 from J; bases not matched to a gene: 7. CDR3 in amino acids: CASSLEGGSGSYNEQFF. In nucleotides, the CDR3 is TGTGCCAGCAGCTTAGAGGGCGGGAGTGGCTCCTACAATGAGCAGTTCTTC.

The CDR3 protein is CASKDDSGANVLTF. The CDR3 DNA follows: TGTGCCAGTAAGGATGATTCTGGGGCCAACGTCCTGACTTTC. The chain recombines TRBV19 with TRBJ2-6; D is uncertain. V lost 7 bases to trimming and J lost 1 base, with 8 bases between them. The CDR3 runs to 14 residues. Germline CDR1 LNHDA, CDR2 SQIVND (reference sequence).

The gene calls are TRBV21-1 and TRBJ2-5. TRBV21-1 is a pseudogene. The CDR3 length is 14 residues. The CDR3 coding sequence is TGTGCCAGCAGCAAGGGTTTTTGGTGGAAGACCCAGTACTTC. Translating gives CASSKGFWWKTQYF.

The CDR3 coding sequence is TGTGCCAGCAGCTTAAGAGGGGGACTAGCGGGAGTCAATGAGCAGTTCTTC. It encodes CASSLRGGLAGVNEQFF. The chain has TRBV7-3 and TRBJ2-1, with TRBD2 matching over 14 bases. Germline V CDR1 and CDR2: SGHTA, FQGTGA. The CDR3 extends over 17 amino acids. V lost 1 base, J lost 6 bases, and 5 bases stayed unmatched.

This clone was observed once. This chain connects TRBV18 to TRBJ2-1; TRBD2 aligns across 12 bases. Germline CDR1 is KGHSH and CDR2 is LQKENI. Trimming took 8 bases from V and 5 from J; bases not matched to a gene: 4. This CDR3 region has 14 residues. DNA for the CDR3: TGTGCCAGCGCGACTAGCGGGAGCCACAATGAGCAGTTCTTC. Translated: CASATSGSHNEQFF.

CDR3 coding DNA: TGTGCCAGCAGCTACCGACAGGGGCCCTACGAGCAGTACTTC. It codes for CASSYRQGPYEQYF. The chain links TRBV11-2 to TRBJ2-7; 8 nucleotides line up with TRBD1. The CDR3 extends over 14 amino acids. J was trimmed by 2 bases and V by 4 bases; bases with no gene match: 4. The germline V gene has CDR1 SGHAT and CDR2 FQNNGV.

The rearrangement uses TRBV12-5 and TRBJ2-5, with 7 positions matching TRBD1. Looked up from germline, CDR1 is LGHNT and CDR2 is FRNRAP. V lost 6 bases, J lost 5 bases, and 6 bases stayed unmatched. The CDR3 extends over 13 amino acids. CDR3 sequence reads: CASGLDRVETQYF. Here the CDR3 DNA reads TGTGCTAGTGGCCTTGACAGGGTTGAGACCCAGTACTTC.

CDR3 amino acids: CASSLSRGYQPQHF. The DNA of the CDR3 is TGTGCCAGCAGTTTATCTCGGGGTTATCAGCCCCAGCATTTT. The chain employs TRBV28 and TRBJ1-5; D ambiguous. The CDR3 has 14 amino acids. Trimming removed 1 base at V and 5 bases at J, with 9 bases between. Per the germline V gene, CDR1 is MDHEN and CDR2 is SYDVKM.

The chain recombines TRBV6-1 with TRBJ2-7; 9 bases fit TRBD2. V trimming: 3 bases; J trimming: 1 base; junction bases outside the gene matches: 7. Germline lookup yields CDR1 MNHNS and CDR2 SASEGT. The CDR3 totals 16 residues. The CDR3 is CASSDPGLARSYEQYF. CDR3 in DNA: TGTGCCAGCAGTGACCCCGGACTAGCGCGATCCTACGAGCAGTACTTC.

About this clone: The junction does not match germline at one end; this may be a read error. The J gene is TRBJ2-5, the V gene TRBV7-7, with D perhaps matching TRBD1 or TRBD2 (5 bases each). The germline gives CDR1 SSHAT, CDR2 FNYEAQ (reference sequence). The CDR3 totals 15 residues. CDR3 sequence reads: CASSPSGGTQETQYF. Written as DNA, the CDR3 is TGTGCTAGCAGCCCGAGTGGGGGAACCCAAGAGACCCAGTACTTC.